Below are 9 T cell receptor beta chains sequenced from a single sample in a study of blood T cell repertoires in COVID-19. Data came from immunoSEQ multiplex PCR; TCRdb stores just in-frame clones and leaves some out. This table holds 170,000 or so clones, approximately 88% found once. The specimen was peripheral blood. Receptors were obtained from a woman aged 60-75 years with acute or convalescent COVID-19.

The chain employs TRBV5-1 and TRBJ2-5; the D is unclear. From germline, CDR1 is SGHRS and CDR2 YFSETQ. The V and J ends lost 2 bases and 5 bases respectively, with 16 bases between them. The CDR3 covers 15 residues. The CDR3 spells CASSFDSTRAETQYF. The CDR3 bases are TGCGCCAGCAGCTTCGACTCCACCCGCGCGGAGACCCAGTACTTC.

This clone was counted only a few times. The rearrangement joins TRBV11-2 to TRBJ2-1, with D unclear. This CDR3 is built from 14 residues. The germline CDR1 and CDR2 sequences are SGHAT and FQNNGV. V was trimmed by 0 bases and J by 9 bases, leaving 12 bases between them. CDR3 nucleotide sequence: TGTGCCAGCAGCTTAGATCGTTGGAGTTTTGAGCAGTTCTTC. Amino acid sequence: CASSLDRWSFEQFF.

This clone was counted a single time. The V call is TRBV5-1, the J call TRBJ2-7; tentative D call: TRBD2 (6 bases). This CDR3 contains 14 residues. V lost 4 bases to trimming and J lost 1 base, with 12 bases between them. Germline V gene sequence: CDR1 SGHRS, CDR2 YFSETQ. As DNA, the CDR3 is TGCGCCAGCAGCGGTGGGGACTTATCCTACGAGCAGTACTTC. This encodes CASSGGDLSYEQYF.

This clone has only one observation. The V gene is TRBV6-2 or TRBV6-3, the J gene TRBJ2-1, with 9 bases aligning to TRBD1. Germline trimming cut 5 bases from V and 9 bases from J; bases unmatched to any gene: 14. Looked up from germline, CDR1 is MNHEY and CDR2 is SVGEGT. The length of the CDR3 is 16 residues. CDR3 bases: TGTGCCAGCAGTCCCTCCGGGACAGGGAAGGAGGGTGAGCAGTTCTTC. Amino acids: CASSPSGTGKEGEQFF.

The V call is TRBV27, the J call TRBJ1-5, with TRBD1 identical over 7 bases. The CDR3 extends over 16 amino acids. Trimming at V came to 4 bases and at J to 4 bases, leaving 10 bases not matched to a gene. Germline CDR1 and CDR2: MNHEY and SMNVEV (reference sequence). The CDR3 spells CASSSYIGTANQPQHF. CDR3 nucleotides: TGTGCCAGCAGTTCATACATTGGGACAGCAAATCAGCCCCAGCATTTT.

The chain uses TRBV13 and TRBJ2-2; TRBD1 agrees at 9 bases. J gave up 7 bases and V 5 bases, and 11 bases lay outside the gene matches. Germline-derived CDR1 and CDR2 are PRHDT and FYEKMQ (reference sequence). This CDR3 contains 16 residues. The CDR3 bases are TGTGCCAGCAGCCCTGGGCCGGGACAGGGACTCGGGGAGCTGTTTTTT. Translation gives CASSPGPGQGLGELFF.

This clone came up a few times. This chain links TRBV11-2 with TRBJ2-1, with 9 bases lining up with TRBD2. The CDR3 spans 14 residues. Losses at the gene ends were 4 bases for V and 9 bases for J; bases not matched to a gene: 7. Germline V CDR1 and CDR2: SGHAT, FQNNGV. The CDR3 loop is CASSYPGLAAEQFF. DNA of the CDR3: TGTGCCAGCAGCTATCCGGGACTAGCTGCTGAGCAGTTCTTC.

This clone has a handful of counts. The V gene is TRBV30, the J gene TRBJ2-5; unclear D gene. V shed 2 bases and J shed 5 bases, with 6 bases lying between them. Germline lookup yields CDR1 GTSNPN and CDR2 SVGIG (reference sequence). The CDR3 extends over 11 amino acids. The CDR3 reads CAWSPGETQYF. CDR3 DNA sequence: TGTGCCTGGAGTCCCGGGGAGACCCAGTACTTC.

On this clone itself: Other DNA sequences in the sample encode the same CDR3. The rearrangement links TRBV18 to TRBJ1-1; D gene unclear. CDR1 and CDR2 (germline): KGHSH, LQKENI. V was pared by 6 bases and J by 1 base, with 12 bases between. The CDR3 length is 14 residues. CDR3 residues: CASSPPAGNTEAFF. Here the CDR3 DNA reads TGTGCCAGCTCCCCCCCTGCGGGGAACACTGAAGCTTTCTTT.